The sequence of this TCR beta chain was determined in a study of CD8+ T cells in alopecia areata. For the study at large: Twice a day, 5 to 10 mg of oral tofacitinib was administered to treated patients.

RNA was extracted and reverse transcribed into cDNA as the sequencing template. Generated by immunoSEQ multiplex PCR, the TCRdb table keeps only in-frame clones and is missing some. This sample has 150,000 or so clones, with 45% to 60% found just once. CDR3 length equals 11 residues. The V end lost 5 bases, the J end lost 12 bases, and 11 bases lay between the germline ends. The germline CDR1 and CDR2 sequences are MDHEN and SYDVKM. The rearrangement uses TRBV28 and TRBJ2-1, with D perhaps matching TRBD1 (5 bases). This TCR was recovered from a human donor with alopecia areata. The sequenced sample was CD4+ T cells sorted from blood. The CDR3 DNA reads as TGTGCCAGCAGTCCCCACCAGGGGCAGTTCTTC. It yields the protein CASSPHQGQFF.